What follows are 8 T cell receptor beta chains derived from one specimen sequenced in a study of blood T cell repertoires in COVID-19. Profiled with immunoSEQ multiplex PCR; TCRdb holds only in-frame clones, not every one. This sample has 200,000 to 300,000 clones, with about 88% found just once. Material: peripheral blood. Receptors originate from a man aged 60 to 75 who had recovered from COVID-19.

The gene calls are TRBV20-1 and TRBJ2-5; D call uncertain. Germline V lookup: CDR1 DFQATT, CDR2 SNEGSKA (reference sequence). V lost 2 bases and J 5 bases, leaving 6 bases between the germline ends. This CDR3 is built from 11 residues. For the CDR3, the DNA is TGCAGTGCTAGATTCAGTGAGACCCAGTACTTC. Amino acid sequence: CSARFSETQYF.

The genes are TRBV21-1 and TRBJ2-1; the table's D call TRBD2 went unverified against the DNA. TRBV21-1 is shown as a pseudogene. This CDR3 is built from 18 residues. CDR3 bases: TGTGCCAGCAGCAAATGTCAACTAGCGGGCCGTATTAAGAATGAGCAGTTCTTC. This encodes CASSKCQLAGRIKNEQFF.

The rearrangement joins TRBV19 to TRBJ1-1; D not resolved. CDR3 size: 15 residues. The germline gives CDR1 LNHDA, CDR2 SQIVND (reference sequence). Trimming cost V 4 bases and J 1 base, with 13 bases left between them. CDR3: CASSRGSRANTEAFF. The CDR3 DNA sequence: TGTGCCAGTAGTAGAGGGAGTCGGGCGAACACTGAAGCTTTCTTT. The full variable domain, with the rest looked up from reference TRBV19 and TRBJ1-1, is DGGITQSPKYLFRKEGQNVTLSCEQNLNHDAMYWYRQDPGQGLRLIYYSQIVNDFQKGDIAEGYSVSREKKESFPLTVTSAQKNPTAFYLCASSRGSRANTEAFFGQGTRLTVV.

The chain links TRBV18 to TRBJ1-2; 8 bases match TRBD1. The CDR3 consists of 14 residues. J gave up 4 bases and V 2 bases, and 3 bases lay outside the gene matches. Germline V gives CDR1 KGHSH, CDR2 LQKENI. For the CDR3, the DNA is TGTGCCAGCTCACCAGGGACAGGCAGCTATGGCTACACCTTC. The encoded protein is CASSPGTGSYGYTF.

The chain links TRBV10-2 to TRBJ1-5, with D uncertain. CDR3 size: 13 residues. Germline CDR1 is WSHSY and CDR2 is SAAADI. The V gene lost 3 bases and the J gene lost 4 bases, with 7 bases spanning the gap. CDR3 sequence (DNA): TGCGCCAGCAGTGACGTTCTGAATCAGCCCCAGCATTTT. As protein: CASSDVLNQPQHF.

The chain employs TRBV9 and TRBJ1-4; tentatively, D is TRBD1 (6 bases). Looked up from germline, CDR1 is SGDLS and CDR2 is YYNGEE. The V and J ends lost 2 bases and 6 bases respectively, with 20 bases between them. This CDR3 contains 17 residues. As DNA, the CDR3 is TGTGCCAGCAGCGTCGCCGGGACACAAAAGGGGGATGAAAAACTGTTTTTT. Amino acids: CASSVAGTQKGDEKLFF.

CDR3 region: CASSLRGFGTQETQYF. Written as DNA, the CDR3 is TGTGCCAGCAGCTTGAGAGGGTTTGGTACCCAAGAGACCCAGTACTTC. V and J are TRBV5-4 and TRBJ2-5; D perhaps matches TRBD2 (5 bases). The CDR3 totals 16 residues. V was pared by 1 base and J by 1 base, with 14 bases between. CDR1 and CDR2 (germline): SGHNT, YYREEE (reference sequence).

The rearrangement uses TRBV5-6 and TRBJ2-7, with 9 positions matching TRBD2. The CDR3 extends over 14 amino acids. The germline CDR1 and CDR2 sequences are SGHDT and YYEEEE. J was trimmed by 2 bases and V by 4 bases; bases with no gene match: 4. The DNA for the CDR3 is TGTGCCAGCAGCCCCATAGCGGGGGCCTACGAGCAGTACTTC. Translated: CASSPIAGAYEQYF.